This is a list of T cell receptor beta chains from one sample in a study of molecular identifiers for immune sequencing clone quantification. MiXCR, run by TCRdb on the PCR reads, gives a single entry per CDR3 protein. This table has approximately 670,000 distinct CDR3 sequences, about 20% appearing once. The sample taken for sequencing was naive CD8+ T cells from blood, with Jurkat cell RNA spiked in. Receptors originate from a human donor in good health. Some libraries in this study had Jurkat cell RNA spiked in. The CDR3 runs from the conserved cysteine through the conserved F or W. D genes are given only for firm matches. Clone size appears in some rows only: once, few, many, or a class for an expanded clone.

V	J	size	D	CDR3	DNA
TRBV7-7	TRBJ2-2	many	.	CASSHLASGELFF	TGTGCTAGCAGCCATCTAGCCTCCGGGGAGCTGTTTTTT
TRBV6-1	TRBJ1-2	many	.	CASKGLEGYTF	TGTGCCAGCAAGGGTCTGGAAGGCTACACCTTC
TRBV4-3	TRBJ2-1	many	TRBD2	CASSPGLAENNEQFF	TGCGCCAGCAGCCCCGGACTAGCGGAGAACAATGAGCAGTTCTTC
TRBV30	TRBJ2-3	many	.	CAWSESDTQYF	TGTGCCTGGAGTGAATCTGATACGCAGTATTTT
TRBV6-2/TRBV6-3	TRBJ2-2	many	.	CASSYGGGELFF	TGTGCCAGCAGTTACGGAGGCGGGGAGCTGTTTTTT
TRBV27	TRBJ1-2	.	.	CAGSWGQGNYYGYTF	TGTGCCGGCAGTTGGGGGCAGGGGAACTACTATGGCTACACCTTC
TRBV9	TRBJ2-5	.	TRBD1	CASSTGTDFRETQYF	TGTGCCAGCAGCACCGGGACAGATTTTCGAGAGACCCAGTACTTC
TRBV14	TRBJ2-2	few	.	CASSQVRGAGGELFF	TGTGCCAGCAGCCAAGTACGAGGGGCAGGCGGGGAGCTGTTTTTT
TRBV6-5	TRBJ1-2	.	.	CASIALRGYTF	TGTGCCAGCATCGCCCTGCGTGGCTACACCTTC
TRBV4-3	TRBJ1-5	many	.	CASSQDPTGHSNQPQHF	TGCGCCAGCAGCCAAGATCCCACCGGCCATAGCAATCAGCCCCAGCATTTT
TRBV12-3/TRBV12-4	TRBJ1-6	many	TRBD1	CASSSGGFEYNSPLHF	TGTGCCAGCAGTTCAGGGGGCTTTGAATATAATTCACCCCTCCACTTT
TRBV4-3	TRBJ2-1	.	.	CASSQDRVEQFF	TGCGCCAGCAGCCAAGACAGGGTTGAGCAGTTCTTC
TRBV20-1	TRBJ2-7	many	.	CSVPSSVTSYEQYF	TGCAGTGTGCCTTCCTCCGTCACCTCCTACGAGCAGTACTTC
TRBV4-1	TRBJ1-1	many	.	CASSQDPLNTEAFF	TGCGCCAGCAGCCAAGATCCGTTGAACACTGAAGCTTTCTTT
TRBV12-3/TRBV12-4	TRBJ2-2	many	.	CASSPPYTGELFF	TGTGCCAGCTCACCCCCCTACACCGGGGAGCTGTTTTTT
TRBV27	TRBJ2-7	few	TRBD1	CASSRTGGTYEQYF	TGTGCCAGCTCACGGACAGGGGGTACCTACGAGCAGTACTTC
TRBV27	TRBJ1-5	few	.	CASSLVGGLQPQHF	TGTGCCAGCAGTTTAGTCGGGGGTTTGCAGCCCCAGCATTTT
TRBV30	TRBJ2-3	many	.	CAWSVVGDTQYF	TGTGCCTGGAGTGTAGTGGGGGATACGCAGTATTTT
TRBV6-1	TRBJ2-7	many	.	CASADSRDYEQYF	TGTGCCAGCGCGGACAGTCGGGACTACGAGCAGTACTTC
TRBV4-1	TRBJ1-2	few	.	CASSQDASITGYTF	TGCGCCAGCAGCCAAGACGCCAGTATTACTGGCTACACCTTC
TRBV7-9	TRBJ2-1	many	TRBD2	CASSAGLVNEQFF	TGTGCCAGCAGCGCCGGACTAGTCAATGAGCAGTTCTTC
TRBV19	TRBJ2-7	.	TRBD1	CASSGTEKHSSYEQYF	TGTGCCAGTAGTGGGACAGAGAAGCACAGCTCCTACGAGCAGTACTTC
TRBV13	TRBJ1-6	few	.	CASSTREPIYNSPLHF	TGTGCCAGCAGCACACGGGAGCCGATCTATAATTCACCCCTCCACTTT
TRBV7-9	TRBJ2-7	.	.	CASSLPHGYEQYF	TGTGCCAGCAGCTTACCCCACGGCTACGAGCAGTACTTC
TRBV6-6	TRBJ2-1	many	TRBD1	CASSYSVRTGNEQFF	TGTGCCAGCAGTTACTCAGTGAGGACAGGTAATGAGCAGTTCTTC
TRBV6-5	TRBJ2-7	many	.	CASRPGTDPYEQYF	TGTGCCAGCAGGCCCGGGACCGACCCTTACGAGCAGTACTTC